Listed below are T cell receptor beta chains from one sample, sequenced in a study of sequential checkpoint blockade in melanoma. Here immunoSEQ multiplex PCR was the method, and the copy in TCRdb shows in-frame clones only, minus some. Among 10,000 or so clones listed, approximately 30% were seen once. This specimen consisted of tumor tissue (inferred from file names), obtained from a patient given nivolumab and ipilimumab in sequence. The receptor source for this set is a human donor with melanoma. The CDR3 runs from the conserved cysteine through the conserved F or W. D genes are given only for firm matches. Expanded clones are given a class, and other clones once, few, many or no size at all.

j_gene | abundance | len | v_gene | d_gene | CDR3aa | CDR3nt
TRBJ2-7 | few | 12 | TRBV30 | . | CAWRDTGYQQYF | TGTGCCTGGAGAGACACAGGGTACCAGCAGTACTTC
TRBJ1-6 | many | 14 | TRBV1 | . | CASSQGRVRSPLHF | TGCGCCAGCAGCCAAGGTCGGGTTCGCTCACCCCTCCACTTT
TRBJ2-5 | . | 15 | TRBV19 | TRBD1 | CASSKWQGAGETQYF | TGTGCCAGTAGTAAATGGCAGGGGGCAGGAGAGACCCAGTACTTC
TRBJ2-7 | medium-sized | 13 | TRBV7-1 | . | CASTQDGIYEQYF | TGTGCCAGCACCCAGGACGGGATCTACGAGCAGTACTTC
TRBJ1-3 | . | 13 | TRBV30 | . | CAWSVRRGNTIYF | TGTGCCTGGAGTGTACGCAGGGGAAACACCATATATTTT
TRBJ1-5 | few | 12 | TRBV2 | . | CASRQLNQPQHF | TGTGCCAGCAGACAGTTAAATCAGCCCCAGCATTTT
TRBJ1-2 | . | 13 | TRBV2 | . | CASSGGVHYGYTF | TGTGCCAGCAGTGGGGGAGTGCACTATGGCTACACCTTC
TRBJ1-2 | many | 13 | TRBV9 | . | CASSVAPNYGYTF | TGTGCCAGCAGCGTAGCTCCTAACTATGGCTACACCTTC
TRBJ1-2 | many | 13 | TRBV7-8 | . | CASSLDGAGGYTF | TGTGCCAGCAGCCTGGACGGGGCGGGGGGCTACACCTTC
TRBJ1-5 | . | 18 | TRBV12-5 | . | CASGLVRWGAGGNQPQHF | TGTGCTAGTGGTTTGGTACGATGGGGGGCGGGAGGCAATCAGCCCCAGCATTTT
TRBJ1-1 | many | 13 | TRBV23-1 | . | CASSFDSMTEAFF | TGCGCCAGCAGCTTCGATAGCATGACTGAAGCTTTCTTT
TRBJ2-1 | . | 12 | TRBV30 | . | CAWSPIRDEQFF | TGTGCCTGGAGTCCAATCAGGGATGAGCAGTTCTTC
TRBJ1-1 | . | 13 | TRBV10-2 | . | CASSETGNTEAFF | TGCGCCAGCAGTGAGACGGGAAACACTGAAGCTTTCTTT
TRBJ2-5 | . | 17 | TRBV6-8 | . | CASSSGSGTPEGETQYF | TGTGCCAGCAGTTCCGGTTCCGGGACACCCGAGGGAGAGACCCAGTACTTC
TRBJ1-1 | few | 14 | TRBV30 | . | CAWSVGDMNTEAFF | TGTGCCTGGAGTGTAGGGGACATGAACACTGAAGCTTTCTTT
TRBJ1-5 | once | 13 | TRBV29-1 | TRBD1 | CSVAMGQNQPQHF | TGCAGCGTTGCTATGGGACAGAATCAGCCCCAGCATTTT
TRBJ1-5 | few | 14 | TRBV9 | . | CASSPWDGNQPQHF | TGTGCCAGCAGCCCCTGGGACGGTAATCAGCCCCAGCATTTT
TRBJ2-5 | . | 15 | TRBV11-3 | TRBD1 | CASNAGTGVRETQYF | TGTGCCAGCAACGCCGGGACAGGGGTCCGAGAGACCCAGTACTTC
TRBJ2-7 | few | 15 | TRBV11-3 | . | CASSFTPRGPYEQYF | TGTGCCAGCAGCTTCACCCCCAGGGGCCCCTACGAGCAGTACTTC
TRBJ1-5 | many | 14 | TRBV6-8 | . | CASSDSGEDQPQHF | TGTGCCAGCAGTGATTCGGGGGAGGATCAGCCCCAGCATTTT